This paragraph reports one TCR beta chain. Its specificity is not known. The sample comes from a study of cytomegalovirus exposure and HLA in healthy donors. Study-level findings and limits: Among the sequence variants, a highly shared cluster was likely an artifact of sequencing. Overall, about 160 TCR beta chains were annotated as cytomegalovirus-associated. Analyzed later, association rates of TCRs varied across HLA loci, with DRB1 most and HLA-C fewest.

In the PCR, 60 Vbeta and 13 Jbeta primers were used. Measured with immunoSEQ multiplex PCR; TCRdb has only the in-frame clones, and not every one. The sample holds some 250,000 clones, about four fifths seen once. Trimming shortened V by 2 bases and J by 5 bases, and 6 bases separated the two germline ends. The CDR3 is 12 amino acids. Germline V gene lookup returns CDR1 SEHNR and CDR2 FQNEAQ (reference sequence). The sequenced sample consisted of PBMCs. V is TRBV7-9 and J is TRBJ1-1; no clear D gene. The source is a woman aged 40 to 49 in good health and CMV-seropositive. CDR3 sequence (DNA): TGTGCCAGCAGCTTACCTTCTACTGAAGCTTTCTTT. Protein product: CASSLPSTEAFF.